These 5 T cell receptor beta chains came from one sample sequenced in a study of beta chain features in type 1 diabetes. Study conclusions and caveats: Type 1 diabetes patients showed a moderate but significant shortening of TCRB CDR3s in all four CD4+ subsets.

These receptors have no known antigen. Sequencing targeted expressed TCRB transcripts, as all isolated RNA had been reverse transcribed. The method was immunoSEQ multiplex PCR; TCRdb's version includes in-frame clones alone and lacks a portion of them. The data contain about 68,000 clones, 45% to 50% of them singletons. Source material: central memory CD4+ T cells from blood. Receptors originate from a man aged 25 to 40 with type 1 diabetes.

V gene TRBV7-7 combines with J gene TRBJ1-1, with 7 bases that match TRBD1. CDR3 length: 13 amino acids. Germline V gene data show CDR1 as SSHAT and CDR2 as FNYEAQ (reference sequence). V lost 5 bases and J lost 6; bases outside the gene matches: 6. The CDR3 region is CASSRDREAEAFF. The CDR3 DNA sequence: TGTGCCAGCAGCCGAGACAGGGAGGCTGAAGCTTTCTTT.

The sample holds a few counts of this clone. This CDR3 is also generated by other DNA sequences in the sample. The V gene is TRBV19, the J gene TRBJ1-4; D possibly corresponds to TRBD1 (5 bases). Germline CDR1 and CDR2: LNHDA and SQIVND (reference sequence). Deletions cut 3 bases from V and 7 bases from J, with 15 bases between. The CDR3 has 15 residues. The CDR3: CASSIPARGGEKLFF. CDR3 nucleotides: TGTGCCAGTAGTATCCCGGCGCGGGGGGGTGAAAAACTGTTTTTT.

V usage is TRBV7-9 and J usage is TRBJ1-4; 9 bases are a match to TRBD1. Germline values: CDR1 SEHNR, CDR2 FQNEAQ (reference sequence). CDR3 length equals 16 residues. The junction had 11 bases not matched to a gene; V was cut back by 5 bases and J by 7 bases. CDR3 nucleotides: TGTGCCAGCAGCGAGGGACAGGGAGTTTCGGGTGAAAAACTGTTTTTT. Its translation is CASSEGQGVSGEKLFF.

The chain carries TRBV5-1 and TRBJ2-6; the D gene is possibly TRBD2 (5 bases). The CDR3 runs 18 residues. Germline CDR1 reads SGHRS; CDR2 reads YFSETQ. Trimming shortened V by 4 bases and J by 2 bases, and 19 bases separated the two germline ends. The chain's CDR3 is CASSPGRGIPTGANVLTF. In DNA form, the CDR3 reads TGCGCCAGCAGCCCTGGACGAGGGATACCAACTGGGGCCAACGTCCTGACTTTC.

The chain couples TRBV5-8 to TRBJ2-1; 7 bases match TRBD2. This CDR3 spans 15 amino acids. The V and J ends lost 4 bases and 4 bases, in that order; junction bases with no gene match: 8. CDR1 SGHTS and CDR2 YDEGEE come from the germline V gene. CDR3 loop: CASSTAGAGYNEQFF. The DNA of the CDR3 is TGTGCCAGCAGCACCGCGGGAGCCGGGTACAATGAGCAGTTCTTC.